Here is one T cell receptor beta chain with its context. These data are taken from a study of blood T cell repertoires in COVID-19. CDR1 ENHRY and CDR2 SYGVKD come from the germline V gene. The CDR3 totals 13 residues. Losses at the gene ends were 8 bases for V and 1 base for J; bases not matched to a gene: 3. TCRdb's copy holds only in-frame clones and misses some; the assay was immunoSEQ multiplex PCR. The sample records roughly 400,000 clones, 70% to 90% being singletons. What was sequenced was PBMCs or T cells enriched from blood (not recorded which). The clonotype comes from a woman aged 18 to 35 who had been exposed to COVID-19. This chain links TRBV10-3 with TRBJ2-7, with 9 bases matching TRBD2. In DNA form, the CDR3 reads TGTGCCATCGGCGGGGGGGGTTCCTACGAGCAGTACTTC. Amino acids: CAIGGGGSYEQYF.